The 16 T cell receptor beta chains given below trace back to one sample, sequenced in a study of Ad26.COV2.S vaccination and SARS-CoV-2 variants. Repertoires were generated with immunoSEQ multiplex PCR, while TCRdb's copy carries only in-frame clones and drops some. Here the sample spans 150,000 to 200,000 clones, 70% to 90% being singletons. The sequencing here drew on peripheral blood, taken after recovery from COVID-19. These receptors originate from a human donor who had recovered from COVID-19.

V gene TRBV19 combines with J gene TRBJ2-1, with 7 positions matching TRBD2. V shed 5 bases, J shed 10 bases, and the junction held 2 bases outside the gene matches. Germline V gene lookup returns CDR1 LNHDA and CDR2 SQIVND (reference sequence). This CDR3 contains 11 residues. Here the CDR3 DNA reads TGTGCCAGTAGTGCAGCGGGGGAGCAGTTCTTC. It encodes CASSAAGEQFF.

DNA for the CDR3: TGTGCCAGCAGCGTAGACGCGGTTACCTACGAGCAGTACTTC. Translation gives CASSVDAVTYEQYF. V usage is TRBV9 and J usage is TRBJ2-7, with D unclear. CDR1 is SGDLS and CDR2 is YYNGEE in the germline V gene. The CDR3 runs to 14 residues. V was trimmed by 0 bases and J by 2 bases, leaving 9 bases between them.

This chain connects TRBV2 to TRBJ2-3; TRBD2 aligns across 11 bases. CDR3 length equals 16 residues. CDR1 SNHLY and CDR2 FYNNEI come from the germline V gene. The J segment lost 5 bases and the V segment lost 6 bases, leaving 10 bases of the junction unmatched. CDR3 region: CASSAISGRGKDTQYF. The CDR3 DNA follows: TGTGCCAGCAGCGCGATTAGCGGGAGGGGTAAAGATACGCAGTATTTT.

DNA of the CDR3: TGTGCCAGCAGCCTCATTAGGGGTCGTATCTCCTACAATGAGCAGTTCTTC. Its translation is CASSLIRGRISYNEQFF. J is TRBJ2-1 and V is TRBV5-8; D possibly corresponds to TRBD1 (5 bases). The CDR3 is 17 residues long. Per germline, CDR1 SGHTS and CDR2 YDEGEE. V lost 4 bases to trimming and J lost 0 bases, with 17 bases between them.

The CDR3 coding sequence is TGTGCCAGCAGCAATTATCCAGGGGGGGCTGCCTACAATGAGCAGTTCTTC. It yields the protein CASSNYPGGAAYNEQFF. The V call is TRBV21-1, the J call TRBJ2-1. TRBV21-1 is tagged as a pseudogene. The CDR3 spans 17 residues.

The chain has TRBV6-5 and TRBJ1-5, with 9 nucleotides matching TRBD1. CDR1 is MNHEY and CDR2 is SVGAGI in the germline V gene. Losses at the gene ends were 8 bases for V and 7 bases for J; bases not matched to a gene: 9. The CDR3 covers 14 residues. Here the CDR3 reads CASEGQGRVQPQHF. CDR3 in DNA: TGTGCCAGCGAGGGACAGGGAAGGGTCCAGCCCCAGCATTTT.

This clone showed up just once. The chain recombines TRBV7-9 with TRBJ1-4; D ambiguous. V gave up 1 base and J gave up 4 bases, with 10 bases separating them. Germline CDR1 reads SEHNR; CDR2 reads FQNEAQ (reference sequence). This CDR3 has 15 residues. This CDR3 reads CASSLDQGFNEKLFF. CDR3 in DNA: TGTGCCAGCAGCTTAGACCAAGGGTTTAATGAAAAACTGTTTTTT.

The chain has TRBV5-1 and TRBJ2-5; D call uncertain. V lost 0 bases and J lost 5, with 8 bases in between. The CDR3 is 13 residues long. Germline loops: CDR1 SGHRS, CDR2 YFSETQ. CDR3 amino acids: CASSLEVEETQYF. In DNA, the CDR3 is TGCGCCAGCAGCTTGGAAGTGGAGGAGACCCAGTACTTC.

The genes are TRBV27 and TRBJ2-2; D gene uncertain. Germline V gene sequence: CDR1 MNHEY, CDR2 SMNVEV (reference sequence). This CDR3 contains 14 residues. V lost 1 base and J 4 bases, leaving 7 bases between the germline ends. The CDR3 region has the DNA TGTGCCAGCAGTTTATTTAGGAGCACCGGGGAGCTGTTTTTT. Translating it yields CASSLFRSTGELFF.

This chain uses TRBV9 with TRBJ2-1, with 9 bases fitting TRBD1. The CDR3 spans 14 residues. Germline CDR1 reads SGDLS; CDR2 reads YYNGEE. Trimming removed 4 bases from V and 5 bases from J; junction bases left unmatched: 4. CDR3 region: CASSPWTGDNEQFF. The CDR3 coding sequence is TGTGCCAGCAGCCCGTGGACAGGGGACAATGAGCAGTTCTTC.

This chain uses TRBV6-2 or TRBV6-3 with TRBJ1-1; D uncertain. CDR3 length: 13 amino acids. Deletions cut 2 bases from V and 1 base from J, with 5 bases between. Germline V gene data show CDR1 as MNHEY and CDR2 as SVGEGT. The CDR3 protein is CASSYVENTEAFF. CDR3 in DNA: TGTGCCAGCAGTTACGTCGAGAACACTGAAGCTTTCTTT.

DNA for the CDR3: TGTGCCAGCAGCCGGGACTCCTCAGCGCAGTACGAGCAGTACTTC. Amino acids: CASSRDSSAQYEQYF. The rearrangement uses TRBV7-2 and TRBJ2-7; D is perhaps TRBD2 (6 bases). The CDR3 loop spans 15 amino acids. Germline CDR1 SGHTA, CDR2 FQGNSA. V gave up 5 bases and J gave up 4 bases, with 18 bases separating them.

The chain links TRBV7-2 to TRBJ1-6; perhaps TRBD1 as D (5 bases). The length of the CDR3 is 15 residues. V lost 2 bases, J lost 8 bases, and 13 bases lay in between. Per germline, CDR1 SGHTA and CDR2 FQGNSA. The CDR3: CASSLFFVQDSPLHF. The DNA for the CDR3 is TGTGCCAGCAGCTTATTCTTCGTACAGGATTCACCCCTCCACTTT.

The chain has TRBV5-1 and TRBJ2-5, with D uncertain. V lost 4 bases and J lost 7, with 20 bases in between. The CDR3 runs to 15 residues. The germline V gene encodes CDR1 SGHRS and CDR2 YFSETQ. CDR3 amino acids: CASSAGRQAWGTQYF. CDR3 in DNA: TGCGCCAGCAGCGCCGGCCGCCAAGCCTGGGGGACCCAGTACTTC. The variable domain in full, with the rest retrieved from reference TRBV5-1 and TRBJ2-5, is KAGVTQTPRYLIKTRGQQVTLSCSPISGHRSVSWYQQTPGQGLQFLFEYFSETQRNKGNFPGRFSGRQFSNSRSEMNVSTLELGDSALYLCASSAGRQAWGTQYFGPGTRLLVL.

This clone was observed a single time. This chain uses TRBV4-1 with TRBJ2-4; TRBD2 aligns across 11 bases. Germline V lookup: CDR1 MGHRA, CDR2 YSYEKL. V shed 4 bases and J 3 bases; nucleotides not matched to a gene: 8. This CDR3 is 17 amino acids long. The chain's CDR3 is CASSRTVAGGGKNIQYF. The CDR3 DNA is TGCGCCAGCAGCCGGACAGTAGCGGGAGGGGGCAAAAACATTCAGTACTTC.

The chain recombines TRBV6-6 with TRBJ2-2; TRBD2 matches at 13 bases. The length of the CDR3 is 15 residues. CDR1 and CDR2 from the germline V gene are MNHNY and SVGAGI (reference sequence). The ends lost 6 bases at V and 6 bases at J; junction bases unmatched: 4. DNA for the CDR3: TGTGCCAGCAGAGGACTAGCGGGAGTAGCCGGGGAGCTGTTTTTT. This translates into CASRGLAGVAGELFF.